This record concerns one T cell receptor (beta chain) sequence. The antigen is not known. V was cut by 1 base and J by 4 bases, with 10 bases left in between. Germline V CDR1 and CDR2: SNHLY, FYNNEI. The CDR3 length is 14 residues. The data originate from a study of OX40 agonist ivuxolimab in advanced cancers. Study details: Subjects had a mean age of around 60 years, with a range of roughly 20 to 80; more than 75% were male. Three patients, one with hepatocellular carcinoma and two with cutaneous melanoma, responded partially.

The method was immunoSEQ multiplex PCR; TCRdb's version includes in-frame clones alone and lacks a portion of them. This sample has approximately 84,000 clones, with around 87% found just once. Overall study results and limits: The study observed clonal expansion of CD4+ and CD8+ blood T cells by week 6 at 0.1 to 3.0 mg/kg. The investigators did not determine what antigen specificity the expanded peripheral T cells had.

This TCR was sampled from an adult with an advanced solid tumor such as melanoma, head and neck, liver or kidney cancer. The gene calls are TRBV2 and TRBJ2-5; D gene uncertain. The material sequenced was CD4+ or CD8+ T cells sorted from blood, taken in a trial of the OX40 agonist ivuxolimab. As DNA, the CDR3 is TGTGCCAGCAGTGAAGGGCCCGGTCGAGAGACCCAGTACTTC. It is translated as CASSEGPGRETQYF.